This TCR beta chain was documented in a study of identical twins. General study results and limits: Beta out-of-frame twin sharing showed a weaker excess.

This CDR3 comprises 18 residues. The ends lost 2 bases at V and 7 bases at J; junction bases unmatched: 13. Germline CDR1 MGHRA, CDR2 YSYEKL. In TCRdb, the 5' RACE reads were re-called with MiXCR into one record per CDR3 protein. The table includes about 890,000 distinct CDR3 sequences, approximately 13% detected once. This clonotype was seen a few times. What it binds is not known. The same data also contributed to another study, on yellow fever vaccine responses in identical twins.

The chain uses TRBV4-1 and TRBJ2-1; 11 bases are shared with TRBD2. This clonotype originated in a woman younger than 30 in good health. Sequences were obtained from PBMCs. For the CDR3, the DNA is TGCGCCAGCAGCCAACCGACGCTCCCGGCTAGCGGGAGGAATGAGCAGTTCTTC. It yields the protein CASSQPTLPASGRNEQFF.